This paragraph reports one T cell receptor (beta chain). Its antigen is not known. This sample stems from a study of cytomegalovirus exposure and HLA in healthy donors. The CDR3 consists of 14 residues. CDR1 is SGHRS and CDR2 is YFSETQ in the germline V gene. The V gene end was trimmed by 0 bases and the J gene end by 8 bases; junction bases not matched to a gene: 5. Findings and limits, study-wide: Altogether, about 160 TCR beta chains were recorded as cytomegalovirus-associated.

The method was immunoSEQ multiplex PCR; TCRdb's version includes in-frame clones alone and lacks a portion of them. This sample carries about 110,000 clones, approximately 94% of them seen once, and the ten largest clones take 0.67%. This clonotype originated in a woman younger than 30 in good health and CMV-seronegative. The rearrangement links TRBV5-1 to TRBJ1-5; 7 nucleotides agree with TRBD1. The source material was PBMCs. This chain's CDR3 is CASSLGTGLEPQHF. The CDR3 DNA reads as TGCGCCAGCAGCTTGGGGACAGGTCTTGAGCCCCAGCATTTT.